In this sample, the clone carrying this T cell receptor beta chain turned up a few times. The data were obtained in a study of human T cells and chemical hapten exposure. Study background: Sensitizing treatment utilized 2% DPC over a 2 cm by 2 cm portion of upper inner arm skin. TCR yield per sample varied, mainly due to pooled library volumes. Across its roughly 22 weeks, the study gave patients weekly diphenylcyclopropenone doses to the scalp. A patient group, mainly female, showed alopecia areata, totalis or universalis.

TCRdb re-called the RACE reads through MiXCR, storing one row per CDR3 protein. Among about 140,000 distinct CDR3 sequences listed, roughly 10% were seen once. Germline V lookup: CDR1 SGHNT, CDR2 YENEEA. The germline V and J ends were trimmed by 0 bases and 4 bases, with 10 bases remaining between them. This CDR3 contains 15 residues. The time point is: patch test 2, 6 weeks after DPC sensitization. Regarding treatment: therapeutic diphenylcyclopropenone sensitization with weekly scalp DPC. The sequenced sample was whole blood, obtained in connection with sensitization to the hapten diphenylcyclopropenone (DPC). This clonotype was sampled from a woman aged 50 to 65 with alopecia areata. Some clones in this sample may be carry-over from other donors' samples. The chain employs TRBV11-3 and TRBJ2-1, with no clear D. The CDR3 DNA reads TGTGCCAGCAGCTTAGATCTGGCCGAGTACAATGAGCAGTTCTTC. Translating it yields CASSLDLAEYNEQFF.